Each of the 15 T cell receptor beta chains below was sequenced from the same sample in a study of blood T cell repertoires in COVID-19. Assay: immunoSEQ multiplex PCR; the TCRdb copy retains only in-frame clones and omits some. The sample carries fewer than 150,000 clones, 60% to 85% recorded once. The specimen sequenced was peripheral blood. These receptors were collected from a man between 65 and 79 years old with acute or convalescent COVID-19.

This clone has more than one count but fewer than ten. The J gene is TRBJ1-1, the V gene TRBV7-6, with 7 bases that match TRBD1. Per germline, CDR1 SGHVS and CDR2 FNYEAQ. V was pared by 1 base and J by 4 bases, with 0 bases of the junction left unmatched. The CDR3 is made up of 13 amino acids. CDR3 region: CASSLGQGTEAFF. In DNA, the CDR3 is TGTGCCAGCAGCTTAGGACAGGGCACTGAAGCTTTCTTT.

This clone occurred once. The genes are TRBV2 and TRBJ1-2; D perhaps matches TRBD1 (5 bases). V was clipped by 8 bases and J by 7 bases, with 14 bases between them. Germline V gene data show CDR1 as SNHLY and CDR2 as FYNNEI. CDR3 length: 12 residues. This CDR3 is CASGPIRGGYTF. Here the CDR3 DNA reads TGTGCCAGCGGGCCCATAAGGGGTGGCTACACCTTC.

The chain combines TRBV2 with TRBJ2-7, with TRBD2 identical over 16 bases. The junction had 7 bases not matched to a gene; V was cut back by 3 bases and J by 5 bases. CDR1 and CDR2 (germline): SNHLY, FYNNEI. This CDR3 contains 17 residues. In nucleotides, the CDR3 is TGTGCCAGCAGTGAGGGACTAGCGGGGGGGCCGCTCCACGAGCAGTACTTC. Encoded protein: CASSEGLAGGPLHEQYF.

This clone was picked up a small number of times. The chain employs TRBV4-1 and TRBJ2-1, with 8 nucleotides matching TRBD2. The CDR3 loop spans 16 amino acids. From germline, CDR1 is MGHRA and CDR2 YSYEKL. With V trimmed by 3 bases and J by 1 base, 5 bases remained unmatched. CDR3 residues: CASSQRTSRSYNEQFF. CDR3 in DNA: TGCGCCAGCAGCCAGAGGACTAGCAGATCCTACAATGAGCAGTTCTTC.

The chain links TRBV6-5 to TRBJ1-6; 10 bases fit TRBD1. The CDR3 is made up of 16 amino acids. Germline values: CDR1 MNHEY, CDR2 SVGAGI. V gave up 0 bases and J gave up 6 bases; unmatched junction bases: 2. The CDR3 bases are TGTGCCAGCAGTTACTCGGGGACAGGGGCTAATTCACCCCTCCACTTT. Amino acid sequence: CASSYSGTGANSPLHF.

The V call is TRBV4-3, the J call TRBJ2-2; 11 bases align to TRBD1. CDR3 size: 16 residues. Germline CDR1 reads LGHNA; CDR2 reads YSLEER. The V gene end was trimmed by 3 bases and the J gene end by 7 bases; junction bases not matched to a gene: 7. CDR3 residues: CASSQGPGQGDGELFF. In DNA form, the CDR3 reads TGCGCCAGCAGCCAGGGCCCGGGACAGGGGGACGGGGAGCTGTTTTTT.

The chain couples TRBV6-2 or TRBV6-3 to TRBJ2-7; 11 bases align to TRBD1. The ends lost 6 bases at V and 6 bases at J; junction bases unmatched: 10. Germline values: CDR1 MNHEY, CDR2 SVGEGT. The CDR3 has 15 residues. DNA of the CDR3: TGTGCCAGCAGCGCCTTCGCCGGGACAGGGGGCGAGCAGTACTTC. As protein: CASSAFAGTGGEQYF.

The chain joins TRBV7-2 to TRBJ2-5; TRBD2 might be the D (5 bases). V lost 3 bases and J lost 4, with 12 bases in between. The germline CDR1 and CDR2 sequences are SGHTA and FQGNSA. The CDR3 is made up of 14 amino acids. CDR3 loop: CASSFRAGRETQYF. CDR3 bases: TGTGCCAGCAGCTTCCGCGCGGGTAGAGAGACCCAGTACTTC.

Only one count was recorded for this clone. V usage is TRBV2 and J usage is TRBJ1-1; D unclear. Deletions cut 2 bases from V and 4 bases from J, with 14 bases between. CDR3 length: 15 amino acids. Germline V lookup: CDR1 SNHLY, CDR2 FYNNEI. CDR3 protein: CASSEWLGRGTEAFF. DNA of the CDR3: TGTGCCAGCAGTGAATGGTTGGGTCGGGGCACTGAAGCTTTCTTT. Combining the CDR3 with reference TRBV2 and TRBJ1-1 gives the whole variable domain EPEVTQTPSHQVTQMGQEVILRCVPISNHLYFYWYRQILGQKVEFLVSFYNNEISEKSEIFDDQFSVERPDGSNFTLKIRSTKLEDSAMYFCASSEWLGRGTEAFFGQGTRLTVV.

This chain connects TRBV4-2 to TRBJ2-7; 9 nucleotides match TRBD1. V was clipped by 2 bases and J by 1 base; unmatched bases: 9. CDR3 length: 17 residues. Germline V gene sequence: CDR1 LGHNA, CDR2 YNFKEQ. The CDR3 DNA reads as TGTGCCAGCAGCCAACCTCTCCGGGGACAGGGTTCCTACGAGCAGTACTTC. The encoded protein is CASSQPLRGQGSYEQYF.

The chain links TRBV7-2 to TRBJ1-3; D gene uncertain. V gave up 1 base and J gave up 3 bases, with 7 bases separating them. CDR3 length: 14 amino acids. Germline V CDR1 and CDR2: SGHTA, FQGNSA. The CDR3 protein is CASSLDGNGNTIYF. The CDR3 DNA follows: TGTGCCAGCAGCTTAGACGGGAATGGAAACACCATATATTTT.

CDR3 sequence: CASSRQTKFF. DNA for the CDR3: TGTGCCAGCAGCCGACAGACAAAGTTCTTC. This chain uses TRBV28 with TRBJ2-1; a possible D gene is TRBD1 (5 bases). Germline values: CDR1 MDHEN, CDR2 SYDVKM. The V end was cut by 6 bases, the J end by 14 bases, with 11 bases between. This CDR3 has 10 amino acids.

This chain uses TRBV5-6 with TRBJ1-6; D is uncertain. Germline CDR1 and CDR2: SGHDT and YYEEEE. V lost 2 bases to trimming and J lost 0 bases, with 9 bases between them. The CDR3 contains 16 residues. The CDR3 coding sequence is TGTGCCAGCAGCTTAATTGAGAGCTCCTATAATTCACCCCTCCACTTT. Translation: CASSLIESSYNSPLHF.

The chain joins TRBV18 to TRBJ1-2; D unclear. CDR1 and CDR2 from the germline V gene are KGHSH and LQKENI. The V end lost 0 bases, the J end lost 8 bases, and 10 bases lay between the germline ends. The CDR3 consists of 13 residues. CDR3 in amino acids: CASSPPGREGYTF. CDR3 nucleotides: TGTGCCAGCTCACCACCCGGGAGAGAAGGCTACACCTTC.

CDR3 DNA: TGTGCCAGCAGTACAGGGGTGCTCGGGGAGACCCAGTACTTC. Protein product: CASSTGVLGETQYF. The gene calls are TRBV3-1 (or the pseudogene TRBV3-2) and TRBJ2-5; TRBD1 matches at 7 bases. J was trimmed by 5 bases and V by 6 bases; bases with no gene match: 9. In germline, CDR1 is LGHDT, CDR2 YNNKEL (reference sequence). This CDR3 spans 14 amino acids.